The sequence of this TCR beta chain was determined in a study of cytomegalovirus exposure and HLA in healthy donors. Clones were sequenced by immunoSEQ multiplex PCR, and TCRdb holds only the in-frame ones, with some missing. The repertoire has a few hundred thousand clones, 65% to 85% of them found once; the top ten carry over 11%. The donors belonged to the roughly 110-subject validation cohort, separate from the 666-subject first cohort. Germline V gene lookup returns CDR1 SGHAT and CDR2 FQNNGV. J gave up 4 bases and V 5 bases, and 11 bases lay outside the gene matches. CDR3 size: 16 residues. Source material: PBMCs. This TCR was sampled from a woman in her 30s in good health and CMV-seropositive. V gene TRBV11-2 combines with J gene TRBJ2-7; 10 positions match TRBD1. CDR3 sequence reads: CASSPLARTGGYEQYF. CDR3 nucleotides: TGTGCCAGCAGCCCCTTGGCGCGGACAGGGGGGTACGAGCAGTACTTC.